This TCR beta chain is from a study of T-cell memory formation after mild COVID-19. General study findings and limits: CD4/CD8 balance characterized clones contracting day 15 to 85, and CD4+ skew characterized later expanders. The CD4+ clones that contracted clustered mainly within CM and EM, and the CD8+ clones concentrated in EMRA.

As for this clonotype: Antigen: not known.

TCRdb ran MiXCR on the 5' RACE reads and lists one entry per CDR3 protein. The repertoire holds about 100,000 distinct CDR3 sequences, with 11% as singletons. This clonotype was sampled from a man between 18 and 35 years old who had mild COVID-19 (a few samples of this study predate the infection). Cell type and time point are not known. Sequenced: PBMCs or a T cell subset sorted from them (not recorded which).

The CDR3 nucleotides are TGTGCCAGCAGTCCTAGGACAGGGATGAACACTGAAGCTTTCTTT. It yields the protein CASSPRTGMNTEAFF. The chain joins TRBV12-3 or TRBV12-4 to TRBJ1-1; 8 positions match TRBD1. The CDR3 loop spans 15 amino acids. V lost 5 bases and J lost 0; bases outside the gene matches: 5.